This T cell receptor (beta chain) was captured by sequencing in a study of T cell responses to AZD1222 COVID-19 vaccine. This CDR3 contains 12 residues. CDR1 and CDR2 (germline): KGHSH, LQKENI. J lost 14 bases, V lost 6 bases, and 9 bases had no gene match. Profiling relied on immunoSEQ multiplex PCR, and the TCRdb table lists in-frame clones only, not all of them. The sample holds about 170,000 clones, more than 80% seen once. Study-level findings and limits: Among those given AZD1222, only five or six were seropositive at baseline. Elevations in Spike-specific TCR breadth and depth followed administration of two AZD1222 doses. Clonal diversity was possibly underestimated, and the donors were mostly white British, with more females. Scientists sampled the repertoires only once the peak T cell response had passed.

As to this clone: Antigen specificity is unknown.

The chain has TRBV18 and TRBJ1-4, with TRBD1 identical over 7 bases. The sequencing here drew on peripheral blood, taken on day 0 of AZD1222 vaccination. This TCR was sampled from an adult in good health. As DNA, the CDR3 is TGTGCCAGCTCGCCGAATGACAGGGCTCTGTTTTTT. Translating it yields CASSPNDRALFF.